The rows below give T cell receptor beta chains drawn from one sample of a study of metastatic and nonmetastatic thyroid tumors. TCRdb reanalyzed the PCR reads with MiXCR. Among more than 25,000 clones, about a quarter were seen once, and the ten largest hold just over 6%. The sequencing input was blood. The receptors originated from a female donor with papillary thyroid cancer or a benign thyroid nodule (not recorded which). Some clones in this sample may be carry-over from other donors' samples. Each CDR3 is given without its conserved first and last residue. A D gene is named only where the DNA matches it firmly.

d_gene | j_gene | v_gene | CDR3aa
. | TRBJ2-1 | TRBV28 | ASSLGGSNLYNEQF
TRBD2 | TRBJ2-3 | TRBV2 | ASNTGTSVSTQY
. | TRBJ2-1 | TRBV6-1 | ASSEAGDPYNEQF
. | TRBJ1-2 | TRBV20-1 | SARDSGGNYGYT
TRBD1 | TRBJ1-2 | TRBV7-9 | ASSLAQGVNYGYT
. | TRBJ2-5 | TRBV18 | ASSPGGGEETQY
TRBD2 | TRBJ2-1 | TRBV20-1 | SARDPGLAGGPEEQF
. | TRBJ2-3 | TRBV11-1 | ASSLFWEQGMETDTQY
TRBD2 | TRBJ2-1 | TRBV10-3 | AINHGGSASGDDEQF
. | TRBJ2-7 | TRBV20-1 | SAPGGISGDSYEQY
TRBD1 | TRBJ2-5 | TRBV4-2 | ASSQERGLLQDGTMSETQY
TRBD1 | TRBJ2-1 | TRBV24-1 | ATSDTFTGGAF
. | TRBJ1-4 | TRBV12-3/TRBV12-4 | ASSLGHGEKLF
. | TRBJ1-5 | TRBV6-1 | ASSGVNHPQH
. | TRBJ1-2 | TRBV24-1 | ATSDPPWGYT
TRBD1 | TRBJ1-2 | TRBV29-1 | SGIWDSGYT
. | TRBJ2-3 | TRBV7-9 | ASSPRRDTDTQY
TRBD2 | TRBJ2-5 | TRBV12-3/TRBV12-4 | ASRISWGLGGNQEAQY
. | TRBJ1-2 | TRBV6-1 | ASTNEEIALYGYT
. | TRBJ1-4 | TRBV28 | ASSNGGFGNEKLF
. | TRBJ1-2 | TRBV6-1 | ASSTRRYGYT
TRBD2 | TRBJ2-1 | TRBV10-3 | AIRSGSGAYNEQF
. | TRBJ1-3 | TRBV6-1 | ASNDSSQDTIY
. | TRBJ1-3 | TRBV7-6 | ASSLSTGLRGNTIY
. | TRBJ1-6 | TRBV12-3/TRBV12-4 | ASSSGSDSPLH
. | TRBJ1-2 | TRBV11-2 | ASSLWGGNYGYT
TRBD2 | TRBJ2-5 | TRBV3-1 | ASSKDRLAGHQETQY
. | TRBJ1-6 | TRBV4-2 | ASSQEASSYNSPLH
. | TRBJ1-1 | TRBV27 | ASSLSGQSNEAF
. | TRBJ2-3 | TRBV11-2 | ASSLGTGLRTDTQY
. | TRBJ2-7 | TRBV2 | ASSRTSYEQY
. | TRBJ1-6 | TRBV18 | ASSPNVGRGSPLH
. | TRBJ2-7 | TRBV7-2 | ASSLAGTASLEQY
. | TRBJ2-1 | TRBV7-2 | ASSLWNYREQF
. | TRBJ2-6 | TRBV20-1 | SAKDSPSGANVLT
TRBD1 | TRBJ1-1 | TRBV6-4 | ASSTGQGVTEAF
. | TRBJ1-6 | TRBV19 | ASSPTGTANGSPLH
TRBD1 | TRBJ2-5 | TRBV7-9 | ASRWTGESRETQY
. | TRBJ2-2 | TRBV9 | ASSPNTGELF
. | TRBJ2-3 | TRBV7-3 | ASSYLGAGRGADTQY
TRBD2 | TRBJ2-2 | TRBV5-1 | ASSMTSGGELF
. | TRBJ1-1 | TRBV6-1 | ASKYYREATEAF
. | TRBJ2-1 | TRBV20-1 | SWQGGPRAEQF
. | TRBJ1-2 | TRBV6-1 | ASSQGGSNYGYT
. | TRBJ1-1 | TRBV4-2 | ASSPTGGGMNTEAF
. | TRBJ1-5 | TRBV15 | ATSRDGDLRSNQPQH
. | TRBJ2-5 | TRBV19 | TSSISGVQTQY
TRBD2 | TRBJ2-1 | TRBV25-1 | ASSETSGRDNEQF
. | TRBJ2-7 | TRBV5-1 | ASGTGTSSYEQY
. | TRBJ2-2 | TRBV11-2 | ASSPRGPSNTGELF